This passage covers 22 T cell receptor beta chains from one sample sequenced in a study of blood T cell repertoires in COVID-19. Profiling relied on immunoSEQ multiplex PCR, and the TCRdb table lists in-frame clones only, not all of them. The sample has roughly 450,000 clones; about 90% are singletons. The sample comprised PBMCs or T cells enriched from blood (not recorded which). The receptors derive from a man between 18 and 35 years old who had recovered from COVID-19.

A single count supports this clone. The chain links TRBV23-1 to TRBJ2-5; the D gene is possibly TRBD2 (5 bases). TRBV23-1 is placed among ORFs of uncertain function. V was clipped by 4 bases and J by 5 bases, with 14 bases between them. The CDR3 sequence is 14 residues long. This CDR3 is CASSLFEGRETQYF. Written as DNA, the CDR3 is TGCGCCAGCAGTCTGTTCGAGGGTAGGGAGACCCAGTACTTC.

The chain links TRBV30 to TRBJ1-6; D is perhaps TRBD1 (6 bases). This CDR3 contains 13 residues. CDR1 and CDR2 from the germline V gene are GTSNPN and SVGIG (reference sequence). Trimming took 5 bases from V and 7 from J, leaving 12 bases between them. This CDR3 reads CAWEDSVNSPLHF. Here the CDR3 DNA reads TGTGCCTGGGAGGACAGCGTCAATTCACCCCTCCACTTT.

The J gene is TRBJ2-2, the V gene TRBV18, with D tentatively TRBD2 (6 bases). The ends were cut back, 8 bases at V and 4 bases at J, with 20 bases in the middle. The CDR3 consists of 16 residues. CDR1 and CDR2 (germline): KGHSH, LQKENI. The CDR3 region is CASPTSTGSPTGELFF. The CDR3 DNA reads as TGTGCCAGCCCCACCTCTACCGGGAGTCCCACCGGGGAGCTGTTTTTT.

This chain links TRBV5-1 with TRBJ2-1; a weak D match, TRBD1 (6 bases). With 0 bases removed from V and 4 bases from J, the gap between germline ends came to 11 bases. The germline V gene encodes CDR1 SGHRS and CDR2 YFSETQ. The CDR3 has 15 amino acids. The DNA for the CDR3 is TGCGCCAGCAGCTTGGACCGGGACACATACAATGAGCAGTTCTTC. It is translated as CASSLDRDTYNEQFF.

V usage is TRBV27 and J usage is TRBJ1-5; TRBD1 is a possible D gene (6 bases). Trimming cost V 8 bases and J 2 bases, with 13 bases left between them. Germline CDR1 and CDR2: MNHEY and SMNVEV (reference sequence). The CDR3 sequence is 14 residues long. The CDR3, as DNA: TGTGCCAGCGGCCAGGGGATGGGCAATCAGCCCCAGCATTTT. Protein sequence: CASGQGMGNQPQHF.

The chain has TRBV19 and TRBJ1-5; D is undetermined. This CDR3 is built from 17 residues. V gave up 1 base and J gave up 2 bases, with 15 bases separating them. From germline, CDR1 is LNHDA and CDR2 SQIVND (reference sequence). The CDR3, as DNA: TGTGCCAGTAGTATAGGGAGCGGCTCGTACCGCAATCAGCCCCAGCATTTT. This translates into CASSIGSGSYRNQPQHF.

The chain recombines TRBV27 with TRBJ1-1, with D possibly TRBD1 on 6 matching bases. Germline-derived CDR1 and CDR2 are MNHEY and SMNVEV (reference sequence). The V and J ends lost 6 bases and 0 bases respectively, with 20 bases between them. The CDR3 spans 17 residues. CDR3 nucleotides: TGTGCCAGCAGCTCGACCGGGGGGGCAGCTATGAACACTGAAGCTTTCTTT. Its protein product is CASSSTGGAAMNTEAFF.

The V gene is TRBV7-8, the J gene TRBJ2-7, with 9 bases lining up with TRBD1. CDR1 SGHVS and CDR2 FQNEAQ come from the germline V gene. V dropped 5 bases and J dropped 5; count of bases not matched to a gene: 7. This CDR3 spans 14 amino acids. The CDR3 loop is CASSKGTGNNEQYF. The DNA of the CDR3 is TGTGCCAGCAGCAAAGGGACAGGGAATAACGAGCAGTACTTC.

This chain uses TRBV7-9 with TRBJ1-2; D uncertain. The CDR3 is 13 residues long. Trimming removed 4 bases at V and 8 bases at J, with 14 bases between. Germline CDR1 reads SEHNR; CDR2 reads FQNEAQ (reference sequence). The CDR3 DNA follows: TGTGCCAGCAGCTCGCCTGGGCCTGGGGGCTACACCTTC. Residues: CASSSPGPGGYTF. Combining the CDR3 with reference TRBV7-9 and TRBJ1-2 gives the whole variable domain DTGVSQNPRHKITKRGQNVTFRCDPISEHNRLYWYRQTLGQGPEFLTYFQNEAQLEKSRLLSDRFSAERPKGSFSTLEIQRTEQGDSAMYLCASSSPGPGGYTFGSGTRLTVV.

The V and J genes are TRBV19 and TRBJ2-1; a possible D gene is TRBD1 (7 bases). This CDR3 contains 14 residues. Per germline, CDR1 LNHDA and CDR2 SQIVND (reference sequence). The ends were cut back, 5 bases at V and 4 bases at J, with 12 bases in the middle. In DNA form, the CDR3 reads TGTGCCAGTAGTTCGCAGGGGGGTTACAATGAGCAGTTCTTC. This gives the protein CASSSQGGYNEQFF.

Ten or more counts support this clone. The rearrangement uses TRBV4-1 and TRBJ1-6; 7 bases match TRBD1. This CDR3 contains 16 residues. CDR1 and CDR2 from the germline V gene are MGHRA and YSYEKL. Trimming removed 0 bases from V and 8 bases from J; junction bases left unmatched: 7. The CDR3 loop is CASSQDAGQAHSPLHF. In DNA, the CDR3 is TGCGCCAGCAGCCAAGATGCAGGACAGGCGCATTCACCCCTCCACTTT.

This CDR3 reads CASSLSEKLFF. The CDR3 nucleotides are TGTGCCAGCAGCCTCTCTGAAAAACTGTTTTTT. This sequence joins TRBV6-6 and TRBJ1-4; unclear D gene. This CDR3 has 11 residues. Trimming removed 6 bases from V and 7 bases from J, with 6 bases in between. CDR1 and CDR2 (germline): MNHNY, SVGAGI (reference sequence).

J is TRBJ2-1 and V is TRBV7-2; 8 bases agree with TRBD1. V was clipped by 1 base and J by 14 bases; unmatched bases: 7. This CDR3 spans 13 amino acids. CDR1 is SGHTA and CDR2 is FQGNSA in the germline V gene. The chain's CDR3 is CASSLEVTGGKFF. The DNA for the CDR3 is TGTGCCAGCAGCTTAGAGGTTACAGGGGGAAAGTTCTTC.

Written as DNA, the CDR3 is TGTGCCGGCGTGGGACAGGGCAATGTCGATGAGCAGTTCTTC. This codes for CAGVGQGNVDEQFF. This chain links TRBV6-5 with TRBJ2-1; 9 bases agree with TRBD1. The CDR3 loop spans 14 amino acids. The V gene's germline CDR1 is MNHEY and CDR2 SVGAGI. V shed 11 bases, J shed 8 bases, and the junction held 13 bases outside the gene matches.

The chain links TRBV3-1 (or the pseudogene TRBV3-2) to TRBJ1-1; a possible D gene is TRBD1 (6 bases). The CDR3 sequence is 15 residues long. CDR1 is LGHDT and CDR2 is YNNKEL in the germline V gene (reference sequence). V was clipped by 5 bases and J by 11 bases, with 24 bases between them. CDR3: CASSDPRGGLYSAFF. CDR3 bases: TGTGCCAGCAGCGACCCCCGGGGGGGGCTCTATTCGGCTTTCTTT.

This sequence joins TRBV28 and TRBJ1-2; possible D gene TRBD1, 6 bases. The CDR3 loop spans 17 amino acids. Germline CDR1 reads MDHEN; CDR2 reads SYDVKM. V gave up 5 bases and J gave up 6 bases, with 25 bases separating them. The CDR3 DNA is TGTGCCAGCAGTGGCGGCGACAGGTCTCCTGCAGAGGATGGCTACACCTTC. This encodes CASSGGDRSPAEDGYTF.

This chain connects TRBV2 to TRBJ2-2; D is undetermined. The germline CDR1 and CDR2 sequences are SNHLY and FYNNEI. The CDR3 has 16 residues. The V and J ends lost 2 bases and 0 bases respectively, with 10 bases between them. The CDR3 spells CASSESPLANTGELFF. DNA for the CDR3: TGTGCCAGCAGTGAAAGTCCCCTAGCGAACACCGGGGAGCTGTTTTTT.

The rearrangement links TRBV5-1 to TRBJ2-2; 9 nucleotides align to TRBD2. CDR3 length: 15 residues. Germline lookup yields CDR1 SGHRS and CDR2 YFSETQ. The junction had 6 bases not matched to a gene; V was cut back by 4 bases and J by 5 bases. CDR3 nucleotide sequence: TGCGCCAGCAGCCCGGGACTAGCAGCTACCGGGGAGCTGTTTTTT. Its protein is CASSPGLAATGELFF.

The rearrangement joins TRBV27 to TRBJ1-2, with TRBD1 identical over 7 bases. V shed 4 bases and J 5 bases; nucleotides not matched to a gene: 7. The CDR3 length is 14 residues. Germline values: CDR1 MNHEY, CDR2 SMNVEV (reference sequence). CDR3 sequence reads: CASSWGQGDYGYTF. The CDR3 region has the DNA TGTGCCAGCAGTTGGGGGCAGGGGGATTATGGCTACACCTTC.

This clone was seen just once. J is TRBJ2-2 and V is TRBV14; 9 bases map to TRBD1. The germline V gene has CDR1 SGHDN and CDR2 FVKESK. V was pared by 1 base and J by 8 bases, with 20 bases of the junction left unmatched. The CDR3 is made up of 20 amino acids. DNA for the CDR3: TGTGCCAGCAGCCAAGTCCCCTTTTCGAGACAGGGGGTGATTACTGGGGAGCTGTTTTTT. It yields the protein CASSQVPFSRQGVITGELFF.

The chain joins TRBV29-1 to TRBJ1-1; D may be TRBD1 (5 bases). Deletions cut 7 bases from V and 2 bases from J, with 8 bases between. Per germline, CDR1 SQVTM and CDR2 ANQGSEA. This CDR3 is 11 amino acids long. The CDR3 protein is CSGTRNTEAFF. The CDR3 DNA sequence: TGCAGCGGGACAAGAAACACTGAAGCTTTCTTT. Together with reference TRBV29-1 and TRBJ1-1, the CDR3 gives the full variable domain: SAVISQKPSRDICQRGTSLTIQCQVDSQVTMMFWYRQQPGQSLTLIATANQGSEATYESGFVIDKFPISRPNLTFSTLTVSNMSPEDSSIYLCSGTRNTEAFFGQGTRLTVV.

The rearrangement uses TRBV15 and TRBJ2-2; D is perhaps TRBD2 (5 bases). Germline loops: CDR1 LNHNV, CDR2 YYDKDF (reference sequence). The CDR3 consists of 13 residues. With 8 bases removed from V and 0 bases from J, the gap between germline ends came to 7 bases. The CDR3 loop is CATLAPNTGELFF. As DNA, the CDR3 is TGTGCCACCCTAGCTCCGAACACCGGGGAGCTGTTTTTT.